Listed here are 13 T cell receptor beta chains from one sample, sequenced in a study of cytomegalovirus exposure and HLA in healthy donors. Primers: 60 Vbeta forward and 13 Jbeta reverse. Generated by immunoSEQ multiplex PCR, the TCRdb table keeps only in-frame clones and is missing some. The data show 90,000 to 95,000 clones, with 70% to 80% seen just once and approximately 0.6% held by the top ten. The sequencing input was PBMCs. All receptors come from a man aged 30 to 39 in good health and CMV-seronegative.

This sequence joins TRBV18 and TRBJ2-1; weak D call: TRBD2 (6 bases). This CDR3 has 16 amino acids. Germline V gives CDR1 KGHSH, CDR2 LQKENI. The germline V and J ends were trimmed by 8 bases and 2 bases, with 19 bases remaining between them. The DNA of the CDR3 is TGTGCCAGCGCTCTATTGGGCGGGGCCACCTACAATGAGCAGTTCTTC. Translation: CASALLGGATYNEQFF. Supplemented by reference TRBV18 and TRBJ2-1, the full variable domain reads NAGVMQNPRHLVRRRGQEARLRCSPMKGHSHVYWYRQLPEEGLKFMVYLQKENIIDESGMPKERFSAEFPKEGPSILRIQQVVRGDSAAYFCASALLGGATYNEQFFGPGTRLTVL.

This chain connects TRBV18 to TRBJ1-5; the D is unclear. This CDR3 is built from 13 residues. Germline V gene data show CDR1 as KGHSH and CDR2 as LQKENI. The ends were cut back, 6 bases at V and 5 bases at J, with 11 bases in the middle. Written as DNA, the CDR3 is TGTGCCAGCTCCCCAGCGTCGGATCAGCCCCAGCATTTT. It translates to CASSPASDQPQHF. The whole variable domain, remainder taken from reference TRBV18 and TRBJ1-5, is NAGVMQNPRHLVRRRGQEARLRCSPMKGHSHVYWYRQLPEEGLKFMVYLQKENIIDESGMPKERFSAEFPKEGPSILRIQQVVRGDSAAYFCASSPASDQPQHFGDGTRLSIL.

The rearrangement links TRBV27 to TRBJ2-3; maybe TRBD1 (6 bases). Deletions cut 8 bases from V and 11 bases from J, with 20 bases between. This CDR3 is 13 amino acids long. The germline CDR1 and CDR2 sequences are MNHEY and SMNVEV (reference sequence). The CDR3 loop is CASGEKGHRLQYF. Written as DNA, the CDR3 is TGTGCCAGCGGCGAAAAGGGACACCGCTTGCAGTATTTT.

CDR3 in DNA: TGTGCCAGCAGCCCTCGGACAGCAGAAGAGACCCAGTACTTC. Amino acids: CASSPRTAEETQYF. The chain joins TRBV9 to TRBJ2-5; D may be TRBD1 (6 bases). The V gene lost 4 bases and the J gene lost 3 bases, with 13 bases spanning the gap. From germline, CDR1 is SGDLS and CDR2 YYNGEE. The CDR3 has 14 amino acids.

The chain combines TRBV19 with TRBJ1-1; 8 bases are shared with TRBD1. This CDR3 has 12 amino acids. CDR1 and CDR2 from the germline V gene are LNHDA and SQIVND (reference sequence). V lost 6 bases to trimming and J lost 10 bases; unmatched junction nucleotides: 7. The chain's CDR3 is CASSLRGRGAFF. The CDR3 DNA follows: TGTGCCAGTAGCCTCAGGGGGCGAGGAGCTTTCTTT. The whole variable domain, remainder taken from reference TRBV19 and TRBJ1-1, is DGGITQSPKYLFRKEGQNVTLSCEQNLNHDAMYWYRQDPGQGLRLIYYSQIVNDFQKGDIAEGYSVSREKKESFPLTVTSAQKNPTAFYLCASSLRGRGAFFGQGTRLTVV.

A single count supports this clone. The rearrangement uses TRBV5-1 and TRBJ2-1, with D possibly matching TRBD1 (5 bases). The CDR3 runs to 19 residues. Germline CDR1 and CDR2: SGHRS and YFSETQ. Trimming took 0 bases from V and 3 from J, leaving 22 bases between them. The CDR3 sequence: CASSLGQSELPGFYNEQFF. The CDR3 region has the DNA TGCGCCAGCAGCTTGGGACAGTCAGAACTTCCAGGATTCTACAATGAGCAGTTCTTC.

The rearrangement links TRBV4-2 to TRBJ2-5, with D unresolved. The end of the DNA is better explained by TRBJ2-7, so the J call may be wrong. CDR1 is LGHNA and CDR2 is YNFKEQ in the germline V gene. This CDR3 has 11 amino acids. CDR3 in amino acids: CASSKKREQYF. DNA for the CDR3: TGTGCCAGCAGCAAGAAACGCGAGCAGTACTTC.

This CDR3 is CASSPRTGLQETQYF. The CDR3 DNA reads TGTGCCAGCTCACCGCGGACAGGGCTCCAAGAGACCCAGTACTTC. The genes are TRBV18 and TRBJ2-5; 8 nucleotides agree with TRBD1. V lost 3 bases to trimming and J lost 1 base; unmatched junction nucleotides: 4. Germline V gene lookup returns CDR1 KGHSH and CDR2 LQKENI. The CDR3 is made up of 15 amino acids.

The chain couples TRBV19 to TRBJ1-1; a weak D match, TRBD1 (5 bases). Trimming removed 5 bases from V and 1 base from J, with 17 bases in between. Germline V gives CDR1 LNHDA, CDR2 SQIVND (reference sequence). The CDR3 contains 16 residues. Here the CDR3 reads CASSGPPKGKNTEAFF. Here the CDR3 DNA reads TGTGCCAGTAGTGGACCCCCCAAGGGGAAGAACACTGAAGCTTTCTTT. Together with reference TRBV19 and TRBJ1-1, the CDR3 gives the full variable domain: DGGITQSPKYLFRKEGQNVTLSCEQNLNHDAMYWYRQDPGQGLRLIYYSQIVNDFQKGDIAEGYSVSREKKESFPLTVTSAQKNPTAFYLCASSGPPKGKNTEAFFGQGTRLTVV.

This clone was found a few times. This sequence joins TRBV5-1 and TRBJ2-1; TRBD1 matches at 7 bases. With V trimmed by 3 bases and J by 0 bases, 3 bases remained unmatched. CDR3 length: 15 amino acids. CDR1 and CDR2 (germline): SGHRS, YFSETQ. In DNA form, the CDR3 reads TGCGCCAGCAGCTACCGGGACAGCTCCTACAATGAGCAGTTCTTC. Residues: CASSYRDSSYNEQFF. The full variable domain, completed using reference TRBV5-1 and TRBJ2-1, is KAGVTQTPRYLIKTRGQQVTLSCSPISGHRSVSWYQQTPGQGLQFLFEYFSETQRNKGNFPGRFSGRQFSNSRSEMNVSTLELGDSALYLCASSYRDSSYNEQFFGPGTRLTVL.

This clone was recorded a few times. The rearrangement links TRBV7-9 to TRBJ1-1, with D perhaps matching TRBD1 (5 bases). The CDR3 has 12 amino acids. Trimming removed 5 bases from V and 7 bases from J, with 11 bases in between. Germline CDR1 and CDR2: SEHNR and FQNEAQ (reference sequence). CDR3 sequence: CASSQTRDEAFF. In DNA, the CDR3 is TGTGCCAGCAGCCAGACCAGGGATGAAGCTTTCTTT.

The chain has TRBV7-9 and TRBJ1-1; D is uncertain. This CDR3 is 15 amino acids long. CDR1 and CDR2 from the germline V gene are SEHNR and FQNEAQ (reference sequence). V was cut by 4 bases and J by 1 base, with 13 bases left in between. Here the CDR3 reads CASSSGNRQNTEAFF. CDR3 sequence (DNA): TGTGCCAGCAGCTCCGGGAATAGGCAGAACACTGAAGCTTTCTTT.

The V gene is TRBV5-1, the J gene TRBJ2-3; 11 bases align to TRBD2. This CDR3 contains 18 residues. V dropped 3 bases and J dropped 3; count of bases not matched to a gene: 12. Germline-derived CDR1 and CDR2 are SGHRS and YFSETQ. The CDR3 DNA reads TGCGCCAGCAGCTCACAGACGTTCCTAGCGGGAGGTACAGATACGCAGTATTTT. Its translation: CASSSQTFLAGGTDTQYF.